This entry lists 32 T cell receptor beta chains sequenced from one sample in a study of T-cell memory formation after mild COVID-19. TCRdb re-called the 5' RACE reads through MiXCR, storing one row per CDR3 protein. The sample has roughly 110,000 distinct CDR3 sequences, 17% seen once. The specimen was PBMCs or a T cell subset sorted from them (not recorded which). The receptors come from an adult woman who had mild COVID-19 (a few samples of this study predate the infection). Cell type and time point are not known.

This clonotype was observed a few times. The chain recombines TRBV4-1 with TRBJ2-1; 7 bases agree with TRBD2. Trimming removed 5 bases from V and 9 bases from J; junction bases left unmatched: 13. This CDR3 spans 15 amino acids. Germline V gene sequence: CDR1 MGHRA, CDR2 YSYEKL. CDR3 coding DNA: TGCGCCAGCAGCTTCGGAGGCGGGAGCACCAGTGAGCAGTTCTTC. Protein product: CASSFGGGSTSEQFF.

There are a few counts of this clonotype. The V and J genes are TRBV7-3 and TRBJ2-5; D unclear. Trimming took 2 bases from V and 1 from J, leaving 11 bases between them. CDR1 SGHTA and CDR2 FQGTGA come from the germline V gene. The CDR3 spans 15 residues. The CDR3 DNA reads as TGTGCCAGCAGCTTATTGGGCAGCACCCAAGAGACCCAGTACTTC. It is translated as CASSLLGSTQETQYF.

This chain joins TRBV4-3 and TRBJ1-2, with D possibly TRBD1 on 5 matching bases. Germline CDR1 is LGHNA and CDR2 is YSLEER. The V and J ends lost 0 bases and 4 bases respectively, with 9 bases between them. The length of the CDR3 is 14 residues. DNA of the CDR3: TGCGCCAGCAGCCAAGATGGGGGACTCTATGGCTACACCTTC. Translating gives CASSQDGGLYGYTF.

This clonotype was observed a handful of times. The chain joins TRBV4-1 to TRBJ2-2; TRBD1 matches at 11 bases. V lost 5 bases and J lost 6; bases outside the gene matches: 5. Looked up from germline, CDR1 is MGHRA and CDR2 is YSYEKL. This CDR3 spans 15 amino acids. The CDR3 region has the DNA TGCGCCAGCAGCGAAGGGACAGGGGGTTCCGGGGAGCTGTTTTTT. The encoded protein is CASSEGTGGSGELFF.

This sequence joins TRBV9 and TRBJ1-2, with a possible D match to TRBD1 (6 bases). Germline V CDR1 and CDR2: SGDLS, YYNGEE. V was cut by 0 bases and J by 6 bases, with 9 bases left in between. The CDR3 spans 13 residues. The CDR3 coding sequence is TGTGCCAGCAGCGTAGGGGGGGCCGATGGCTACACCTTC. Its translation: CASSVGGADGYTF.

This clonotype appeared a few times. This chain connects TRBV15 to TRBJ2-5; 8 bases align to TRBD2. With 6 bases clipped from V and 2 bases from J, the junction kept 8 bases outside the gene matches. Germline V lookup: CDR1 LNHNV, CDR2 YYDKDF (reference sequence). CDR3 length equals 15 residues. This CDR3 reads CATRSISGGQETQYF. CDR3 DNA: TGTGCCACCAGAAGTATATCGGGGGGGCAAGAGACCCAGTACTTC.

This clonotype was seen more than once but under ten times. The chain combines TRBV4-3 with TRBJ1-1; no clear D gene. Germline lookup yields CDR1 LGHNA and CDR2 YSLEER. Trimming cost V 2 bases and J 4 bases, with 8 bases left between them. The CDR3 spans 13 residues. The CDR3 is CASSQLEGTEAFF. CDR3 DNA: TGCGCCAGCAGCCAACTAGAGGGCACTGAAGCTTTCTTT.

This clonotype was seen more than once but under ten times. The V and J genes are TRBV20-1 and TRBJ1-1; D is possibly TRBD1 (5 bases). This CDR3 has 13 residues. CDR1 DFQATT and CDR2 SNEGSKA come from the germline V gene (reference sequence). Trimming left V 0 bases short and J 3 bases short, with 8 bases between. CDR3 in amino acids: CSAREIRDTEAFF. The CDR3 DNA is TGCAGTGCTAGAGAGATCAGGGACACTGAAGCTTTCTTT.

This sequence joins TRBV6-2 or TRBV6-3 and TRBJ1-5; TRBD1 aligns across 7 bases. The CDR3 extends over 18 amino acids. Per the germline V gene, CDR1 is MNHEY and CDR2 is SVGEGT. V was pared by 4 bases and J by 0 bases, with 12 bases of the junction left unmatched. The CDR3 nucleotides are TGTGCCAGCAGTTCGCTTCGGACAGGAACATATAGCAATCAGCCCCAGCATTTT. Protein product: CASSSLRTGTYSNQPQHF.

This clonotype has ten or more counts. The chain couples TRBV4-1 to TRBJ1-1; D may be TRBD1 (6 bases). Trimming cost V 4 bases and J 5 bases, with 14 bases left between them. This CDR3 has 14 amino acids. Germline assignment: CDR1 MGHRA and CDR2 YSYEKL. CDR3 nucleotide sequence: TGCGCCAGCAGCCCGGTGGGGGGCCGGACTGAAGCTTTCTTT. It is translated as CASSPVGGRTEAFF.

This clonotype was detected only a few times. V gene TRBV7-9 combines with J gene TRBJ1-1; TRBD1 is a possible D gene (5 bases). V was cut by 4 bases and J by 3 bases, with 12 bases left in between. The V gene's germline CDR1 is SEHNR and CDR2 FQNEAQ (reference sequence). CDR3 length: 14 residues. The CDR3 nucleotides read TGTGCCAGCAGCTATATGGGGACTTACACTGAAGCTTTCTTT. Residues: CASSYMGTYTEAFF.

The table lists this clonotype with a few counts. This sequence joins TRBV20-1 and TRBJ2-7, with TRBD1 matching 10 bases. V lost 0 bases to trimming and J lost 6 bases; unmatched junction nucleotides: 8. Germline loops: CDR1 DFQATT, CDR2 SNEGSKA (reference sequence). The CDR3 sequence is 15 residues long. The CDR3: CSARDREGTGVEQYF. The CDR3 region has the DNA TGCAGTGCTAGAGATCGTGAGGGGACAGGGGTCGAGCAGTACTTC.

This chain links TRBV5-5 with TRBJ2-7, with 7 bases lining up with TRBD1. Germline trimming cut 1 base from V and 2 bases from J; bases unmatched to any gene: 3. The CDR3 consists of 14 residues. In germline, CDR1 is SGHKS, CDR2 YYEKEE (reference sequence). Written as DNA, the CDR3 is TGTGCCAGCAGCTTGAGGGACAGCCCCTACGAGCAGTACTTC. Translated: CASSLRDSPYEQYF.

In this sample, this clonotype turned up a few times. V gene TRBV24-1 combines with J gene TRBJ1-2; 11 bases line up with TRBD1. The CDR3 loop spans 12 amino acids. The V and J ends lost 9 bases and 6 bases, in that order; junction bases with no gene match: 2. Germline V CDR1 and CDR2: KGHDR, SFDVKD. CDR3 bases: TGTGCCACCGAGGGACAGGGGGATGGCTACACCTTC. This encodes CATEGQGDGYTF.

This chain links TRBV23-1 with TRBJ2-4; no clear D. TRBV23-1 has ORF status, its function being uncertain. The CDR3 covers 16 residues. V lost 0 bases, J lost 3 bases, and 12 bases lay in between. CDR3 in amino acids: CASSQSKADLKNIQYF. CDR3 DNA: TGCGCCAGCAGTCAATCTAAGGCAGATCTCAAAAACATTCAGTACTTC.

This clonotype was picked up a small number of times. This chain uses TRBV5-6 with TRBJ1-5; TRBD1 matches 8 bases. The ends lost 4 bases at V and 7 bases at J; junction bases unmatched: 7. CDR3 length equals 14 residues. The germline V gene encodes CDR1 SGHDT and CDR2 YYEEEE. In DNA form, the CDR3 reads TGTGCCAGCAGCCTCGGACAGGGAGGGCAGCCCCAGCATTTT. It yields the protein CASSLGQGGQPQHF.

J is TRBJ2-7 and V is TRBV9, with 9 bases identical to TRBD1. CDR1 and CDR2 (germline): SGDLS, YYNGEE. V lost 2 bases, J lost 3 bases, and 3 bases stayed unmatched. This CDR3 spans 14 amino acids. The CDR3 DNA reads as TGTGCCAGCAGCGTCGCGACAGGGGGCTACGAGCAGTACTTC. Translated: CASSVATGGYEQYF.

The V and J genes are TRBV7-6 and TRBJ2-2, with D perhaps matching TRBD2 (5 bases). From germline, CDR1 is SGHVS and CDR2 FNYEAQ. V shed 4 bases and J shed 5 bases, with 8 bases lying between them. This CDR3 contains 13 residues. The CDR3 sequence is CASSSRVTGELFF. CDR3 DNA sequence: TGTGCCAGCAGCTCGAGGGTAACCGGGGAGCTGTTTTTT.

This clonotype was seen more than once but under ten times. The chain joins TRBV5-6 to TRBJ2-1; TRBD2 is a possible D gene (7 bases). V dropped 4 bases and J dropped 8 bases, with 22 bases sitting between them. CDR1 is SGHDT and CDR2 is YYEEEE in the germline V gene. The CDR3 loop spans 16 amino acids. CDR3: CASSTTSGEGFDEQFF. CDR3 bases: TGTGCCAGCAGCACTACTTCAGGGGAGGGGTTTGATGAGCAGTTCTTC.

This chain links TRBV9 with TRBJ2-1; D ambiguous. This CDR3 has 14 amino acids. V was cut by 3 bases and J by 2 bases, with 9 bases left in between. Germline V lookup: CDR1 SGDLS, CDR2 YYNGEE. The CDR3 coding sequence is TGTGCCAGCAGCGCCACTTTTACCTACAATGAGCAGTTCTTC. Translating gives CASSATFTYNEQFF. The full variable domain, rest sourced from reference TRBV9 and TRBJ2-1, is DSGVTQTPKHLITATGQRVTLRCSPRSGDLSVYWYQQSLDQGLQFLIQYYNGEERAKGNILERFSAQQFPDLHSELNLSSLELGDSALYFCASSATFTYNEQFFGPGTRLTVL.

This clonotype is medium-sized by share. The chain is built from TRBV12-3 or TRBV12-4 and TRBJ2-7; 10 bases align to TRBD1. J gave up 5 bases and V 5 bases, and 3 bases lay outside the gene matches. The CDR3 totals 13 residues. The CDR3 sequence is CASSLGTGDEQYF. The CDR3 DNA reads TGTGCCAGCAGTCTCGGGACAGGGGACGAGCAGTACTTC.

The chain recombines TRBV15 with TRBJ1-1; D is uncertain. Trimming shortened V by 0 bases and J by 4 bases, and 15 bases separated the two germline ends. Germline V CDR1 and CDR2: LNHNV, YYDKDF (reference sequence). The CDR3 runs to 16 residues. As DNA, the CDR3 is TGTGCCACCAGCAGAGATCCCGGGGAGCGACTCACTGAAGCTTTCTTT. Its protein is CATSRDPGERLTEAFF.

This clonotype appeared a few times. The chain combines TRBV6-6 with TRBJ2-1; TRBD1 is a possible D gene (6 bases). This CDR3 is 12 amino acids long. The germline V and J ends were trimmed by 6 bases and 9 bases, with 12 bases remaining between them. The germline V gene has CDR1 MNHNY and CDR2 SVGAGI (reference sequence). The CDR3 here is CASSPTGIEQFF. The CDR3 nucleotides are TGTGCCAGCAGCCCCACAGGGATTGAGCAGTTCTTC.

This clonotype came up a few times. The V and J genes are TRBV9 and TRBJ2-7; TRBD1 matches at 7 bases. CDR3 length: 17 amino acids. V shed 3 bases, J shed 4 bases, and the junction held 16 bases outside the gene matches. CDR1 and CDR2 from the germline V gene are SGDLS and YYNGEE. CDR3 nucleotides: TGTGCCAGCAGCGGGTCCCCGGGACAGACTCCTCAATACGAGCAGTACTTC. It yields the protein CASSGSPGQTPQYEQYF.

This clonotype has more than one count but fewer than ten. Here the CDR3 DNA reads TGTGCCAGCAGCTTAGTCGGCCCCGGGGACACTGAAGCTTTCTTT. This translates into CASSLVGPGDTEAFF. The chain has TRBV7-2 and TRBJ1-1; D is ambiguous. Per the germline V gene, CDR1 is SGHTA and CDR2 is FQGNSA. V lost 1 base and J lost 3, with 12 bases in between. CDR3 length equals 15 residues.

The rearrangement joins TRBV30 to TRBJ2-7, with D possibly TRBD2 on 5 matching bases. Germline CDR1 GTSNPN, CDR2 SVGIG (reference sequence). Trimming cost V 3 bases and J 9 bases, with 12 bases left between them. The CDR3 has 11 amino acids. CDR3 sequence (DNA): TGTGCCTGGAGCGCCGGACTCGGGCAGTACTTC. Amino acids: CAWSAGLGQYF. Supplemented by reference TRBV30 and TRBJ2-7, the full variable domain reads SQTIHQWPATLVQPVGSPLSLECTVEGTSNPNLYWYRQAAGRGLQLLFYSVGIGQISSEVPQNLSASRPQDRQFILSSKKLLLSDSGFYLCAWSAGLGQYFGPGTRLTVT.

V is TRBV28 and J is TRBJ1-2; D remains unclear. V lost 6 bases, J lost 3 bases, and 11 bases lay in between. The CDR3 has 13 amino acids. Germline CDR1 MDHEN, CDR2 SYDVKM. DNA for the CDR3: TGTGCCAGCAGCTCTGATCTATACTATGGCTACACCTTC. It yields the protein CASSSDLYYGYTF.

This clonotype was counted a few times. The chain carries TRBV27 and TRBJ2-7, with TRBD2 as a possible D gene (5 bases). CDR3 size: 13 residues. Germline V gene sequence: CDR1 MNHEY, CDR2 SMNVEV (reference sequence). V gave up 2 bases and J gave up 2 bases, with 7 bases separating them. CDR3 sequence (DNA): TGTGCCAGCAGTTTACGAGGGCCCTACGAGCAGTACTTC. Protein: CASSLRGPYEQYF.

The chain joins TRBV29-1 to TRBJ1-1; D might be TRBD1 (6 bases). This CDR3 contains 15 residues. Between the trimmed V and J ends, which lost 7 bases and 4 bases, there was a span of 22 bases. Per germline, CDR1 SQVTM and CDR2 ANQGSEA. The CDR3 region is CSATSRGGWGTEAFF. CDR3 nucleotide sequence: TGCAGCGCAACGTCTCGGGGGGGCTGGGGCACTGAAGCTTTCTTT.

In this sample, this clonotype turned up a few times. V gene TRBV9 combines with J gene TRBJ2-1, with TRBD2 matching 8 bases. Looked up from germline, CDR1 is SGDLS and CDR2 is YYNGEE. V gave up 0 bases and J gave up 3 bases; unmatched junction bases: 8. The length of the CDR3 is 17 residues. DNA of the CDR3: TGTGCCAGCAGCGTAGCGAGGGAGCGGGAGAGCTACAATGAGCAGTTCTTC. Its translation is CASSVARERESYNEQFF.

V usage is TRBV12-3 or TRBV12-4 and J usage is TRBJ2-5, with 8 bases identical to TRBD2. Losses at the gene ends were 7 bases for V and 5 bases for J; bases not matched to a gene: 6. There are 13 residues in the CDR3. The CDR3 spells CASTVGGVETQYF. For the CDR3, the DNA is TGTGCCAGCACCGTCGGGGGGGTGGAGACCCAGTACTTC.

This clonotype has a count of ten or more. CDR3 coding DNA: TGTGCCAGCTCACTCAGCACAGATACGCAGTATTTT. Protein sequence: CASSLSTDTQYF. The chain uses TRBV18 and TRBJ2-3; the D is unclear. The CDR3 totals 12 residues. V lost 4 bases and J 0 bases, leaving 2 bases between the germline ends. Germline V gene lookup returns CDR1 KGHSH and CDR2 LQKENI. Combining the CDR3 with reference TRBV18 and TRBJ2-3 gives the whole variable domain NAGVMQNPRHLVRRRGQEARLRCSPMKGHSHVYWYRQLPEEGLKFMVYLQKENIIDESGMPKERFSAEFPKEGPSILRIQQVVRGDSAAYFCASSLSTDTQYFGPGTRLTVL.